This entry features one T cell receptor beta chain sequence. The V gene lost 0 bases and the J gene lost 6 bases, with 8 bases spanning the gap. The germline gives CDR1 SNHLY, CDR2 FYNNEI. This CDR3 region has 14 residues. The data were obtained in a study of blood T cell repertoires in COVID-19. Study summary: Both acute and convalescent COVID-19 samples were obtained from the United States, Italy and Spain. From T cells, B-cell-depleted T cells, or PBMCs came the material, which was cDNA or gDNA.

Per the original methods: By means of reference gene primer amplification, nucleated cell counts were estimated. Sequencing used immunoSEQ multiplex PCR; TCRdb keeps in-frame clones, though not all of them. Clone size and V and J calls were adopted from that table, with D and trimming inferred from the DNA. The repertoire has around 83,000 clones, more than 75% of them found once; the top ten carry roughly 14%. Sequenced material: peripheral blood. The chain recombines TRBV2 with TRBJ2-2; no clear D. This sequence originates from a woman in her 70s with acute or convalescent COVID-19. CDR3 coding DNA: TGTGCCAGCAGTGAAGCGAGGTTTGCCGGGGAGCTGTTTTTT. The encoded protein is CASSEARFAGELFF.